The rows below give T cell receptor beta chains drawn from one sample of a study of cytomegalovirus exposure and HLA in healthy donors. Repertoires were generated with immunoSEQ multiplex PCR, while TCRdb's copy carries only in-frame clones and drops some. The data hold approximately 300,000 clones, with 84% observed a single time. Sequences were obtained from PBMCs. The receptors were sampled from a woman in her 40s in good health and CMV-seropositive. The CDR3 runs from the conserved cysteine through the conserved F or W. The order of the fields is clone size, D gene, J gene, V gene, CDR3 protein, CDR3 DNA. The D gene is left open where the match is weak. Clone sizes are given selectively: once, few, many, or a class where the clone is expanded.

abundance: NA
d_gene: NA
j_gene: TRBJ1-1
v_gene: TRBV29-1
CDR3aa: CSVGGVEGRMNTEAFF
CDR3nt: TGCAGCGTGGGGGGGGTTGAGGGCCGAATGAACACTGAAGCTTTCTTT

abundance: NA
d_gene: NA
j_gene: TRBJ1-2
v_gene: TRBV28
CDR3aa: CASSLLGQSLGGYGYTF
CDR3nt: TGTGCCAGCAGTTTATTAGGACAGAGCCTGGGCGGCTATGGCTACACCTTC

abundance: NA
d_gene: NA
j_gene: TRBJ2-7
v_gene: TRBV7-9
CDR3aa: CASSLAFLEQYF
CDR3nt: TGTGCCAGCAGCTTAGCTTTCCTCGAGCAGTACTTC

abundance: NA
d_gene: NA
j_gene: TRBJ2-3
v_gene: TRBV28
CDR3aa: CASSLLLGRPTDTQYF
CDR3nt: TGTGCCAGCAGTCTCCTCTTAGGGAGACCCACAGATACGCAGTATTTT

abundance: once
d_gene: NA
j_gene: TRBJ2-6
v_gene: TRBV27
CDR3aa: CASSLRSLSGANVLTF
CDR3nt: TGTGCCAGCAGTTTAAGGAGTCTCTCTGGGGCCAACGTCCTGACTTTC

abundance: NA
d_gene: TRBD1
j_gene: TRBJ1-1
v_gene: TRBV7-9
CDR3aa: CASSSSGTGGGNTEAFF
CDR3nt: TGTGCCAGCAGCTCATCCGGGACAGGGGGCGGTAACACTGAAGCTTTCTTT

abundance: NA
d_gene: NA
j_gene: TRBJ2-7
v_gene: TRBV7-7
CDR3aa: CASSPGAGYEQYF
CDR3nt: TGTGCTAGCAGCCCAGGGGCTGGCTACGAGCAGTACTTC

abundance: NA
d_gene: TRBD1
j_gene: TRBJ2-7
v_gene: TRBV5-4
CDR3aa: CASSRDRVPEQYF
CDR3nt: TGTGCCAGCAGCCGGGACAGGGTCCCCGAGCAGTACTTC

abundance: NA
d_gene: NA
j_gene: TRBJ2-3
v_gene: TRBV11-3
CDR3aa: CASSLTGSTDTQYF
CDR3nt: TGTGCCAGCAGCTTAACCGGGAGCACAGATACGCAGTATTTT

abundance: NA
d_gene: NA
j_gene: TRBJ1-2
v_gene: TRBV5-5
CDR3aa: CASSPDGGSYGYTF
CDR3nt: TGTGCCAGCAGCCCTGACGGGGGTTCCTATGGCTACACCTTC

abundance: NA
d_gene: NA
j_gene: TRBJ1-1
v_gene: TRBV28
CDR3aa: CASSLISSMAEAFF
CDR3nt: TGTGCCAGCAGTTTAATATCCAGTATGGCTGAAGCTTTCTTT

abundance: once
d_gene: TRBD1
j_gene: TRBJ1-2
v_gene: TRBV28
CDR3aa: CASSLVTGANYGYTF
CDR3nt: TGTGCCAGCAGTTTGGTAACAGGGGCTAACTATGGCTACACCTTC

abundance: NA
d_gene: NA
j_gene: TRBJ1-1
v_gene: TRBV28
CDR3aa: CASTLRRAWTEAFF
CDR3nt: TGTGCCAGCACCTTAAGGAGGGCTTGGACTGAAGCTTTCTTT

abundance: NA
d_gene: NA
j_gene: TRBJ2-5
v_gene: TRBV7-2
CDR3aa: CASSLAGSWAQETQYF
CDR3nt: TGTGCCAGCAGCTTAGCGGGCAGTTGGGCACAAGAGACCCAGTACTTC